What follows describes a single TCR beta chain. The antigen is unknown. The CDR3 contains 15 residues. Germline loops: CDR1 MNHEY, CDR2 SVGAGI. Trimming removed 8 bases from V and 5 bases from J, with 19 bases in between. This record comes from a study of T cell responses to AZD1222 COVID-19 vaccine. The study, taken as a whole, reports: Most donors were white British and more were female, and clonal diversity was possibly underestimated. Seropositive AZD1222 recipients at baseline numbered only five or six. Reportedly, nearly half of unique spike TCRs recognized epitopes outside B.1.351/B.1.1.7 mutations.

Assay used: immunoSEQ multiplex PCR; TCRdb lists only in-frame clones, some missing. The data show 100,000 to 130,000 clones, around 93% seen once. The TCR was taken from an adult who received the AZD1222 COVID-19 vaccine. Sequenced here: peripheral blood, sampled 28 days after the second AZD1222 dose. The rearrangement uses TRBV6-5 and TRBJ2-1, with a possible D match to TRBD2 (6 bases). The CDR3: CASSKAGTRDNEQFF. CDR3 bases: TGTGCCAGCTCTAAGGCGGGGACTCGAGACAATGAGCAGTTCTTC.